What follows is one TCR beta chain and its context. The sample is drawn from a study of blood T cell repertoires in COVID-19. Germline values: CDR1 SGHDN, CDR2 FVKESK. The CDR3 runs 16 residues. Trimming pared 1 base from V and 3 bases from J, leaving 14 bases between. TCRdb keeps only in-frame clones here, not all; method: immunoSEQ multiplex PCR. The sample has some 180,000 clones, around nine tenths seen once. The source of this sequence is an elderly woman with COVID-19, enrolled during active disease. Sequencing was performed on peripheral blood. The chain links TRBV14 to TRBJ2-3, with D tentatively TRBD2 (5 bases). CDR3 amino acids: CASSQVPGISTDTQYF. Written as DNA, the CDR3 is TGTGCCAGCAGCCAAGTTCCGGGGATATCGACAGATACGCAGTATTTT.